A single TCR beta chain is shown here with its context. The antigen is undetermined. Relative to the germline gene, one junction end is altered; a read error may explain this. The sample originates from a study of naive and memory T cell subsets. Two oligonucleotides, mixed equimolar, formed the beta constant-region primer covering TRBC1 and TRBC2. Ligated cDNA was amplified by four rounds of PCR with nested alpha and beta constant-region primers and SP2. Using its own MiXCR run on the UMI-ligation and nested PCR reads, TCRdb lists one record per CDR3 protein. The sample includes about 150,000 distinct CDR3 sequences, approximately 22% of them seen just once. Findings of the study overall: Activation and differentiation may alter RNA-based TCR counts. A few larger clonotypes appeared in naive repertoires, especially CD8, possibly memory cells re-expressing CD45RA.

This clonotype originated in a human donor in good health. Source material: naive CD4+ T cells from blood.

CDR3 DNA: TGTGCCATCAGCGAGTTTGGTCCGTGGGGACAGGGGAACTCCTACGAGCAGTACTTC. Protein product: CAISEFGPWGQGNSYEQYF. The chain recombines TRBV10-3 with TRBJ2-7; 10 positions match TRBD1. This CDR3 comprises 19 residues. Germline lookup yields CDR1 ENHRY and CDR2 SYGVKD.